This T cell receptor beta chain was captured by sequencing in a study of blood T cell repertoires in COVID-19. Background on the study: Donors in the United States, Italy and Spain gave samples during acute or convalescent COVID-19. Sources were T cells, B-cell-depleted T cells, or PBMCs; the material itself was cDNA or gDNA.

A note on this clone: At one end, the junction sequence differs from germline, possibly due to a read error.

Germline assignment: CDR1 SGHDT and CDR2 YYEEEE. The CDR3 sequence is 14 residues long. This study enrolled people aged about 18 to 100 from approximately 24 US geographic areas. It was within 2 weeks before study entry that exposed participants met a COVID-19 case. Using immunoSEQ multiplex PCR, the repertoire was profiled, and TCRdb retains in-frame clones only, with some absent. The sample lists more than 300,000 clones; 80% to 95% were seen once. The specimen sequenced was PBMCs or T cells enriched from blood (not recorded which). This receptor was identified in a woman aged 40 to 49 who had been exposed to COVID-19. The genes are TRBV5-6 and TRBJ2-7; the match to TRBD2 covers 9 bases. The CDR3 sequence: CASSLASGKGEQYF. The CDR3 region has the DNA TGTGCCAGCAGTTTGGCTAGCGGGAAGGGCGAGCAGTACTTC.